Presented here are 28 T cell receptor beta chains from one specimen sequenced in a study of glioma-infiltrating T cells after dendritic cell vaccination. The repertoire was sequenced with immunoSEQ multiplex PCR; TCRdb's copy has only in-frame clones and lacks some. The repertoire includes about 67,000 clones, 81% of them detected once, and less than 8% sits in the top ten. The sequencing used blood, collected before dendritic cell vaccination. The receptors stem from a human donor with glioblastoma.

This clone was seen a handful of times. The V gene is TRBV6-4, the J gene TRBJ2-2; the D is unclear. The germline V gene encodes CDR1 MRHNA and CDR2 SNTAGT. V lost 2 bases to trimming and J lost 5 bases, with 9 bases between them. This CDR3 contains 14 residues. As DNA, the CDR3 is TGTGCCAGCAGTGACACCTCAGAAACCGGGGAGCTGTTTTTT. Translated, it gives CASSDTSETGELFF.

J is TRBJ1-2 and V is TRBV5-8; 7 bases match TRBD1. The V segment lost 4 bases and the J segment 2 bases; nucleotides outside the gene matches: 8. The CDR3 is made up of 15 amino acids. From germline, CDR1 is SGHTS and CDR2 YDEGEE. The CDR3 DNA sequence: TGTGCCAGCAGCCTACAGGGGTTTGTCAACTATGGCTACACCTTC. Amino acids: CASSLQGFVNYGYTF.

The chain employs TRBV6-5 and TRBJ1-1, with D tentatively TRBD1 (5 bases). The germline V gene has CDR1 MNHEY and CDR2 SVGAGI. CDR3 size: 14 residues. V lost 5 bases and J lost 1, with 11 bases in between. CDR3 sequence (DNA): TGTGCCAGCAGTCTACAGGCTGGGAACACTGAAGCTTTCTTT. Its translation is CASSLQAGNTEAFF.

The chain is built from TRBV19 and TRBJ1-5; possibly TRBD1 for D (6 bases). Per germline, CDR1 LNHDA and CDR2 SQIVND (reference sequence). Trimming cost V 5 bases and J 6 bases, with 14 bases left between them. The CDR3 sequence is 14 residues long. The CDR3 coding sequence is TGTGCCAGTAGTGCTACAGGGCAGGGTCAGCCCCAGCATTTT. Its protein product is CASSATGQGQPQHF.

The chain has TRBV6-1 and TRBJ1-4; TRBD1 matches at 7 bases. CDR3 length: 14 amino acids. In germline, CDR1 is MNHNS, CDR2 SASEGT. V was pared by 6 bases and J by 0 bases, with 1 base of the junction left unmatched. CDR3 coding DNA: TGTGCCAGCAGGCAGGGGGCAACTAATGAAAAACTGTTTTTT. It is translated as CASRQGATNEKLFF.

This sequence joins TRBV4-1 and TRBJ1-1; D is unresolved. There are 15 residues in the CDR3. V lost 0 bases to trimming and J lost 6 bases, with 14 bases between them. Germline assignment: CDR1 MGHRA and CDR2 YSYEKL. The CDR3 protein is CASSQDVTMVAEAFF. The DNA for the CDR3 is TGCGCCAGCAGCCAAGACGTCACAATGGTGGCTGAAGCTTTCTTT.

In its sample, this clone was seen once. J is TRBJ2-2 and V is TRBV19, with 12 bases that match TRBD1. Trimming removed 4 bases from V and 7 bases from J; junction bases left unmatched: 7. The CDR3 extends over 16 amino acids. The germline V gene encodes CDR1 LNHDA and CDR2 SQIVND (reference sequence). The CDR3 bases are TGTGCCAGTAGTACCCCCGGGACAGGGGGCTTCGGGGAGCTGTTTTTT. This gives the protein CASSTPGTGGFGELFF.

The rearrangement joins TRBV5-1 to TRBJ2-6; 10 nucleotides match TRBD1. The CDR3 has 17 residues. After removal of 0 bases from V and 0 bases from J, the junction contained 0 bases not matched to a gene. In germline, CDR1 is SGHRS, CDR2 YFSETQ. CDR3 sequence: CASSLGDRGSGANVLTF. For the CDR3, the DNA is TGCGCCAGCAGCTTGGGGGACAGGGGCTCTGGGGCCAACGTCCTGACTTTC.

The chain couples TRBV7-9 to TRBJ2-1, with D tentatively TRBD1 (6 bases). The germline gives CDR1 SEHNR, CDR2 FQNEAQ (reference sequence). V was pared by 5 bases and J by 0 bases, with 17 bases between. The CDR3 runs to 17 residues. The CDR3 loop reads CASSPIGAGDSYNEQFF. The CDR3 nucleotides are TGTGCCAGCAGCCCAATTGGGGCAGGGGACTCCTACAATGAGCAGTTCTTC.

V is TRBV27 and J is TRBJ1-1; tentative D call: TRBD1 (6 bases). The V gene lost 3 bases and the J gene lost 0 bases, with 11 bases spanning the gap. CDR1 and CDR2 (germline): MNHEY, SMNVEV (reference sequence). This CDR3 contains 15 residues. This chain's CDR3 is CASSLDSSVNTEAFF. The CDR3 DNA reads TGTGCCAGCAGTTTGGACAGCTCCGTGAACACTGAAGCTTTCTTT.

The count of this clone is one. J is TRBJ2-1 and V is TRBV7-3; D is uncertain. The germline gives CDR1 SGHTA, CDR2 FQGTGA. V lost 4 bases, J lost 9 bases, and 13 bases lay in between. The CDR3 sequence is 13 residues long. The chain's CDR3 is CASSSGSASEQFF. In DNA, the CDR3 is TGTGCCAGCAGCTCCGGGTCGGCGAGTGAGCAGTTCTTC. The full variable domain, rest sourced from reference TRBV7-3 and TRBJ2-1, is GAGVSQTPSNKVTEKGKYVELRCDPISGHTALYWYRQSLGQGPEFLIYFQGTGAADDSGLPNDRFFAVRPEGSVSTLKIQRTERGDSAVYLCASSSGSASEQFFGPGTRLTVL.

This clone was counted a single time. This chain links TRBV21-1 with TRBJ1-1; TRBD1 is taken as the D call from the table, unchecked against the DNA. TRBV21-1 is a pseudogene locus. This CDR3 is 13 amino acids long. In DNA, the CDR3 is TGTGCCAGCAGCAAAAGGTCAGGGATTGAAGCTTTCTTT. It codes for CASSKRSGIEAFF.

The chain has TRBV6-4 and TRBJ2-2, with TRBD2 identical over 13 bases. CDR1 and CDR2 from the germline V gene are MRHNA and SNTAGT. J gave up 11 bases and V 4 bases, and 1 base lay outside the gene matches. The CDR3 sequence is 13 residues long. DNA of the CDR3: TGTGCCAGCAGTGGGACTAGCGGGGGAGAGCTGTTTTTT. This gives the protein CASSGTSGGELFF.

The chain recombines TRBV5-1 with TRBJ1-4; maybe TRBD1 (5 bases). Germline loops: CDR1 SGHRS, CDR2 YFSETQ. This CDR3 comprises 16 residues. Trimming removed 0 bases at V and 3 bases at J, with 12 bases between. The CDR3 loop reads CASSLASQGSNEKLFF. CDR3 in DNA: TGCGCCAGCAGCTTGGCCTCCCAGGGATCTAATGAAAAACTGTTTTTT.

This clone was detected only once. The genes are TRBV5-1 and TRBJ2-2; possible D gene TRBD1, 6 bases. This CDR3 contains 18 residues. V lost 3 bases and J 2 bases, leaving 20 bases between the germline ends. The germline V gene has CDR1 SGHRS and CDR2 YFSETQ. The CDR3 sequence: CASSSWGPGQGNTGELFF. CDR3 DNA sequence: TGCGCCAGCAGCTCCTGGGGGCCGGGTCAAGGAAACACCGGGGAGCTGTTTTTT.

The rearrangement joins TRBV5-1 to TRBJ2-1; 8 nucleotides line up with TRBD1. The CDR3 totals 16 residues. The trim removed 3 bases at V and 6 bases at J, leaving 11 bases unmatched. Germline CDR1 reads SGHRS; CDR2 reads YFSETQ. The CDR3 nucleotides are TGCGCCAGCAGCTATACCCAGGGGGCTTTGGGCAATGAGCAGTTCTTC. This gives the protein CASSYTQGALGNEQFF.

J is TRBJ1-2 and V is TRBV4-2; 7 bases fit TRBD1. V shed 0 bases and J 8 bases; nucleotides not matched to a gene: 9. There are 15 residues in the CDR3. Germline CDR1 is LGHNA and CDR2 is YNFKEQ. In DNA, the CDR3 is TGTGCCAGCAGCCAAGATCTAGGGGGCGTAGAGGGCTACACCTTC. This encodes CASSQDLGGVEGYTF.

This chain links TRBV10-3 with TRBJ1-5; TRBD1 aligns across 10 bases. The CDR3 is 16 residues long. Germline values: CDR1 ENHRY, CDR2 SYGVKD. After removal of 0 bases from V and 5 bases from J, the junction contained 4 bases not matched to a gene. CDR3 in amino acids: CAISESRTGGYQPQHF. The CDR3 DNA reads as TGTGCCATCAGTGAGTCGCGGACAGGGGGATATCAGCCCCAGCATTTT.

The V call is TRBV18, the J call TRBJ1-2; D remains ambiguous. Germline V gene sequence: CDR1 KGHSH, CDR2 LQKENI. The ends were cut back, 5 bases at V and 10 bases at J, with 11 bases in the middle. The CDR3 is 11 amino acids. The CDR3, as DNA: TGTGCCAGCTCAGGAAAGCAGGACTACACCTTC. Translated: CASSGKQDYTF.

The chain combines TRBV2 with TRBJ2-3, with D maybe TRBD2 (7 bases). The V gene lost 6 bases and the J gene lost 0 bases, with 16 bases spanning the gap. CDR1 is SNHLY, CDR2 FYNNEI, per germline. The CDR3 is 16 amino acids. In nucleotides, the CDR3 is TGTGCCAGCAGCTGGAGGGGGGGTGCTAGCACAGATACGCAGTATTTT. Translating it yields CASSWRGGASTDTQYF.

This chain uses TRBV7-9 with TRBJ1-3; no reliable D call. CDR3 size: 13 residues. CDR1 and CDR2 from the germline V gene are SEHNR and FQNEAQ (reference sequence). V was shortened by 2 bases and J by 8 bases, with 10 bases between the two germline ends. The chain's CDR3 is CASSLPGRDTIYF. The CDR3 coding sequence is TGTGCCAGCAGCTTACCCGGCCGGGACACCATATATTTT.

The chain uses TRBV13 and TRBJ1-3; D call uncertain. The ends were cut back, 5 bases at V and 4 bases at J, with 6 bases in the middle. Germline V lookup: CDR1 PRHDT, CDR2 FYEKMQ (reference sequence). This CDR3 comprises 12 residues. The CDR3: CASSRGGNTIYF. The CDR3 nucleotides read TGTGCCAGCAGCCGCGGGGGAAACACCATATATTTT. Complete variable domain (other parts from reference TRBV13 and TRBJ1-3): AAGVIQSPRHLIKEKRETATLKCYPIPRHDTVYWYQQGPGQDPQFLISFYEKMQSDKGSIPDRFSAQQFSDYHSELNMSSLELGDSALYFCASSRGGNTIYFGEGSWLTVV.

The V gene is TRBV29-1, the J gene TRBJ1-2, with TRBD1 matching 8 bases. Germline V gene data show CDR1 as SQVTM and CDR2 as ANQGSEA. Germline trimming cut 2 bases from V and 6 bases from J; bases unmatched to any gene: 2. There are 12 residues in the CDR3. The CDR3 loop is CSVEKDRDGYTF. The DNA of the CDR3 is TGCAGCGTTGAAAAGGACAGGGATGGCTACACCTTC.

J is TRBJ2-1 and V is TRBV2, with 9 bases that match TRBD1. The CDR3 contains 14 residues. V was pared by 4 bases and J by 7 bases, with 5 bases of the junction left unmatched. Germline V gene sequence: CDR1 SNHLY, CDR2 FYNNEI. The CDR3 sequence is CASSVGTGKNEQFF. The CDR3 DNA reads TGTGCCAGCAGTGTGGGGACAGGGAAGAATGAGCAGTTCTTC. The variable domain in full, completed from reference TRBV2 and TRBJ2-1, reads EPEVTQTPSHQVTQMGQEVILRCVPISNHLYFYWYRQILGQKVEFLVSFYNNEISEKSEIFDDQFSVERPDGSNFTLKIRSTKLEDSAMYFCASSVGTGKNEQFFGPGTRLTVL.

The CDR3 spells CASSYSFGTGELFF. The CDR3 DNA reads as TGCGCCAGCAGCTACAGCTTTGGCACCGGGGAGCTGTTTTTT. This chain links TRBV5-1 with TRBJ2-2; D not resolved. The CDR3 runs 14 residues. Germline V lookup: CDR1 SGHRS, CDR2 YFSETQ. V was pared by 3 bases and J by 4 bases, with 10 bases between.

The chain is built from TRBV5-1 and TRBJ2-7; no reliable D call. The CDR3 length is 12 residues. Trimming shortened V by 4 bases and J by 3 bases, and 8 bases separated the two germline ends. The V gene's germline CDR1 is SGHRS and CDR2 YFSETQ. The CDR3 loop reads CASSSTRYEQYF. CDR3 DNA: TGCGCCAGCAGCAGTACTCGCTACGAGCAGTACTTC.

V usage is TRBV5-4 and J usage is TRBJ2-5, with D possibly TRBD2 on 5 matching bases. The germline gives CDR1 SGHNT, CDR2 YYREEE (reference sequence). V lost 3 bases, J lost 2 bases, and 8 bases lay in between. This CDR3 is 13 amino acids long. CDR3: CASSSGSQETQYF. CDR3 nucleotide sequence: TGTGCCAGCAGCTCGGGGTCTCAAGAGACCCAGTACTTC.

This clone showed up just a few times. The chain employs TRBV5-8 and TRBJ1-1; D remains unclear. Germline V gives CDR1 SGHTS, CDR2 YDEGEE. The V gene lost 4 bases and the J gene lost 0 bases, with 7 bases spanning the gap. The CDR3 sequence is 13 residues long. The CDR3, as DNA: TGTGCCAGCAGCCCAGCGTTGAACACTGAAGCTTTCTTT. Translated, it gives CASSPALNTEAFF.